Listed below are T cell receptor beta chains from one sample, sequenced in a study of T cell responses to AZD1222 COVID-19 vaccine. Some clones are missing from TCRdb's copy, which holds only in-frame ones; the method was immunoSEQ multiplex PCR. The table lists approximately 90,000 clones, around nine tenths of them singletons. The sample was peripheral blood, taken on day 0 of AZD1222 vaccination. The source of these receptors is an adult in good health. The CDR3 runs from the conserved cysteine through the conserved F or W. The D gene is left open where the match is weak. The size entry is marked missing in some rows and otherwise reads once, few, many or a size class.

d_call | j_call | clone_size | v_call | cdr3_nt | cdr3_aa
NA | TRBJ1-4 | few | TRBV6-5 | TGTGCCAGCAGCCGAGCCGACAGGCCGGGTGAAAAACTGTTTTTT | CASSRADRPGEKLFF
NA | TRBJ1-1 | NA | TRBV16 | TGTGCCAGCAGCGCCAGGGGATGGAGCACTGAAGCTTTCTTT | CASSARGWSTEAFF
TRBD1 | TRBJ2-6 | NA | TRBV7-3 | TGTGCCAGCAGTCGGACAGGAAACTCTGGGGCCAACGTCCTGACTTTC | CASSRTGNSGANVLTF
NA | TRBJ2-1 | NA | TRBV19 | TGTGCCAGTACACGGCGAGGGGAGCAGTTCTTC | CASTRRGEQFF
TRBD1 | TRBJ2-2 | NA | TRBV2 | TGTGCCAGCAGGAGACAGGGGGCGAGGACCGGGGAGCTGTTTTTT | CASRRQGARTGELFF
TRBD1 | TRBJ1-1 | NA | TRBV4-2 | TGTGCCAGCAGCCAAGAGTTAAGGGACAGGAACACTGAAGCTTTCTTT | CASSQELRDRNTEAFF
TRBD1 | TRBJ1-6 | NA | TRBV5-4 | TGTGCCAGCAGGGACCGGGACAGAGATTTTTCACCCCTCCACTTT | CASRDRDRDFSPLHF
NA | TRBJ1-2 | NA | TRBV6-6 | TGTGCCAGCGCCTCGGACACGGGGTACTATGGCTACACCTTC | CASASDTGYYGYTF
NA | TRBJ1-4 | once | TRBV7-9 | TGTGCCAGCAGCTTTTCTAGGGATGAAAAACTGTTTTTT | CASSFSRDEKLFF
NA | TRBJ1-2 | NA | TRBV29-1 | TGCAGCGTTGATACGCTAGACAGGACCAACTATGGCTACACCTTC | CSVDTLDRTNYGYTF
TRBD2 | TRBJ2-1 | NA | TRBV6-5 | TGTGCCAGCAGGAGAGCGGGAGGGATACATGAGCAGTTCTTC | CASRRAGGIHEQFF
NA | TRBJ1-1 | NA | TRBV18 | TGTGCCAGCTCACCGGGCCTCAACACTGAAGCTTTCTTT | CASSPGLNTEAFF
TRBD1 | TRBJ1-5 | NA | TRBV19 | TGTGCCAGTACACGGACAGGGAGAAATCAGCCCCAGCATTTT | CASTRTGRNQPQHF
TRBD2 | TRBJ2-3 | NA | TRBV7-2 | TGTGCCAGCAGCCCCGGGGGAGGGGCTACGCAGTATTTT | CASSPGGGATQYF
NA | TRBJ1-2 | NA | TRBV7-9 | TGTGCCAGCAGCTCTGACAGCTTATATGGCTACACCTTC | CASSSDSLYGYTF
NA | TRBJ2-5 | NA | TRBV30 | TGTGCCTGCTCGACAGCGGGCGGCGAGACCCAGTACTTC | CACSTAGGETQYF
NA | TRBJ1-1 | NA | TRBV6-1 | TGTGCCAGCAGATCTCCGGCCCCTAGCGCGGGTGAAGCTTTCTTT | CASRSPAPSAGEAFF
NA | TRBJ1-4 | few | TRBV6-5 | TGTGCCAGCAGTTACGGTTGGGGCAGGGGAATTGAAAAACTGTTTTTT | CASSYGWGRGIEKLFF
NA | TRBJ2-4 | NA | TRBV19 | TGTGCCAGTAGTATAGATCGTTACAGGGAAAACATTCAGTACTTC | CASSIDRYRENIQYF
TRBD1 | TRBJ2-7 | NA | TRBV27 | TGTGCCAGCAGCCGACAGGGCAGAACCTACGAGCAGTACTTC | CASSRQGRTYEQYF
NA | TRBJ2-1 | few | TRBV6-4 | TGTGCCAGCAGTCCGGAAGGGAGAATAGATGAGCAGTTCTTC | CASSPEGRIDEQFF
TRBD1 | TRBJ1-6 | NA | TRBV11-2 | TGTGCCAGCAGCGCCTCTCCAGGGGGCGGTAATTCACCCCTCCACTTT | CASSASPGGGNSPLHF